These 6 T cell receptor beta chains originate from one sample sequenced in a study of cytomegalovirus exposure and HLA in healthy donors. The PCR ran on 60 Vbeta and 13 Jbeta primers. The repertoire was sequenced with immunoSEQ multiplex PCR; TCRdb's copy has only in-frame clones and lacks some. The sample carries 110,000 to 150,000 clones, approximately 74% recorded once. Sequencing input: PBMCs. Receptors were obtained from a man younger than 35 in good health and CMV-seropositive.

The rearrangement joins TRBV6-5 to TRBJ1-2, with a weak D call TRBD1 (5 bases). Germline CDR1 is MNHEY and CDR2 is SVGAGI. This CDR3 comprises 12 residues. Trimming shortened V by 5 bases and J by 5 bases, and 9 bases separated the two germline ends. DNA for the CDR3: TGTGCCAGCAGTCAGACAGCTTATGGCTACACCTTC. It is translated as CASSQTAYGYTF.

This clone showed up just once. The genes are TRBV7-8 and TRBJ1-6; D possibly corresponds to TRBD1 (5 bases). The germline V and J ends were trimmed by 0 bases and 7 bases, with 16 bases remaining between them. The V gene's germline CDR1 is SGHVS and CDR2 FQNEAQ. This CDR3 spans 17 amino acids. CDR3 in amino acids: CASSLATLGGANSPLHF. The CDR3 coding sequence is TGTGCCAGCAGCTTAGCAACCCTCGGAGGGGCGAATTCACCCCTCCACTTT.

The chain joins TRBV18 to TRBJ1-2, with 7 bases identical to TRBD1. CDR1 and CDR2 (germline): KGHSH, LQKENI. Trimming took 3 bases from V and 7 from J; bases not matched to a gene: 5. This CDR3 has 13 residues. CDR3 residues: CASSPGQLVGYTF. CDR3 bases: TGTGCCAGCTCACCGGGACAGCTAGTTGGCTACACCTTC.

The gene calls are TRBV5-1 and TRBJ2-7; D gene unclear. Per the germline V gene, CDR1 is SGHRS and CDR2 is YFSETQ. This CDR3 spans 14 amino acids. V shed 1 base and J shed 1 base, with 9 bases lying between them. Written as DNA, the CDR3 is TGCGCCAGCAGCTTGACAGAGAAATCCTACGAGCAGTACTTC. This encodes CASSLTEKSYEQYF.

The J gene is TRBJ2-7, the V gene TRBV6-5; TRBD2 aligns across 13 bases. Germline V CDR1 and CDR2: MNHEY, SVGAGI. This CDR3 is 15 amino acids long. V dropped 6 bases and J dropped 4; count of bases not matched to a gene: 6. The CDR3 bases are TGTGCCAGCAGCTCCGGACTAGCGGGAGTATACGAGCAGTACTTC. It specifies CASSSGLAGVYEQYF.

This chain joins TRBV19 and TRBJ1-4, with 8 positions matching TRBD1. Germline values: CDR1 LNHDA, CDR2 SQIVND (reference sequence). CDR3 length: 15 amino acids. V lost 5 bases, J lost 5 bases, and 7 bases stayed unmatched. CDR3 in DNA: TGTGCCAGTAGTGTCGGGACAGGCTCAAATGAAAAACTGTTTTTT. Translation: CASSVGTGSNEKLFF. The complete variable domain, with remaining parts taken from reference TRBV19 and TRBJ1-4, reads DGGITQSPKYLFRKEGQNVTLSCEQNLNHDAMYWYRQDPGQGLRLIYYSQIVNDFQKGDIAEGYSVSREKKESFPLTVTSAQKNPTAFYLCASSVGTGSNEKLFFGSGTQLSVL.